This T cell receptor beta chain was documented in a study of vaccination effects on CD4 cells after COVID-19 (dated by TCRdb to about 2022). A note on the overall study: Each participant got two doses of an mRNA SARS-CoV-2 vaccine, either BNT162b2 or mRNA-1273. The full study included some 10 COVID-19 convalescent patients and several SARS-CoV-2-naive healthy vaccine recipients. In the study, cultures from other donors were sequenced using the Oncomine TCR Beta short-read assay on an Illumina iSeq 100. SARS-CoV-2 spike-specific CD4+ TCR repertoires were compared before and after mRNA vaccination in COVID-19 convalescent patients and in infection-naive vaccine recipients.

In the ViraFEST assay, PBMC were stimulated with viral peptide pools, and TCR sequencing was then used to find antigen-specific CD4+ T cell clonotypes based on their expansion. After about 10 days of culture, CD4+ T cells were isolated with the EasySep CD4+ T cell isolation kit. Healthy vaccine recipients had no prior SARS-CoV-2 infection, confirmed by negative nucleocapsid antibodies before and after vaccination. Roughly 1.9 million PBMC per well were cultured with roughly 10 ug/ml peptides in IMDM containing roughly 5% human AB serum, roughly 9.5 IU/ml IL-2 and gentamicin. On days 3 and 7, half of the culture medium was replaced with fresh IL-2-containing medium. Unless otherwise noted, each peptide stimulation condition was cultured in triplicate wells. PBMC were separated from whole blood using Ficoll-Paque Plus gradient centrifugation and were then either cryopreserved at -140C or used fresh. The spike proteins of SARS-CoV-2 and of the common cold coronaviruses HCoV-NL63, HCoV-OC43 and HCoV-229E were spanned by overlapping peptide pools. The QIAamp micro DNA kit was used to extract genomic DNA from the cultured CD4+ T cells.

The method behind the library was the immunoSEQ multiplex PCR assay. TCR beta CDR3 sequencing was performed on DNA from the cultured, isolated CD4+ T cells. Per the original workflow: The analysis removed non-productive TCR sequences, trimmed reads to the CDR3 region, and retained only CDR3s that were 7 or more amino acids long. Antigen-specific clonotypes were identified using the MANAFEST web app by comparison of expansion in peptide wells against reference cultures. Positive clones required FDR<0.05 expansion versus reference and all other wells, odds ratio above 5, and frequency above 0.1% in two replicate wells. Clonotypes significantly expanded in SARS-CoV-2 spike wells and in at least one common cold coronavirus spike condition were defined as cross-reactive. CDR3 similarity was assessed by Levenshtein distance using the stringdist R package, and unrooted trees were constructed with ape in R 3.6.1. The clones in this table, taken by TCRdb from immuneACCESS, are in-frame only. Not every clone is retained; where verified, under half of the shortfall comes from an unresolved V gene, and the cause of the rest is unknown. The V and J calls and clone size come from that table; D and trimming were worked out from the DNA. This sample lists under 80,000 clones; around four fifths were detected once. The ten largest make up about 1.7% of the sample.

To note about this clone: The antigen this receptor binds is unknown. No clone much larger than this one lies a single base away; base qualities are absent.

Results and caveats for the whole study, not just this receptor: Among healthy vaccine recipients, nearly all vaccine-induced clones were SARS-CoV-2 mono-reactive, and only 1 of 255 was cross-reactive with common cold coronaviruses. Both infection-induced and vaccine-induced clones contracted markedly at late post-vaccination timepoints, which is consistent with waning T cell responses. The study was limited by a small number of convalescent patients, and early post-infection timepoints were lacking.

From cysteine to phenylalanine, the CDR3 is 16 amino acids long. Here the CDR3 DNA is all that survives: 48 bases in frame from base 1. Taken from the germline V gene, the CDR1 and CDR2 loops are SGHVS and FNYEAQ. Trimming takes 6 bases off V and 8 bases off J; junction bases not matched to a gene: 18. This specimen consisted of CD4+ T cells from PBMCs cultured with HCoV-229E spike peptides, obtained before COVID-19 vaccination. The sample's cell subset or site label is to be understood as: HCoV-229E spike overlapping peptide pool stimulation. The clonotype originates from a human donor who received a COVID-19 vaccine. The chain is assembled from TRBV7-6 and TRBJ1-2; 7 central bases correspond to TRBD1. The CDR3 is CASSSSITDRDQGYTF. DNA sequence: TGTGCCAGCAGTTCGTCTATAACAGACAGGGATCAGGGCTACACCTTC.